These T cell receptor beta chains were read from a single sample in a study of blood T cell repertoires in COVID-19. Libraries were prepared by immunoSEQ multiplex PCR; TCRdb keeps only in-frame clonotypes and omits some of them. The table includes some 80,000 clones, 60% to 80% detected once. The sample comprised peripheral blood. The receptor set was obtained from a human donor in a cohort sampled during active COVID-19. Each CDR3 is given with its conserved first and last residue. The D gene is left open where the match is weak. Rows may omit the clone size; those that give it use once, few, many or a size class.

v_call	clone_size	j_call	d_call	cdr3_aa	cdr3_nt
TRBV19	few	TRBJ1-1	.	CASSITEGRGDTEAFF	TGTGCCAGTAGCATCACCGAGGGGAGGGGGGACACTGAAGCTTTCTTT
TRBV5-5	.	TRBJ1-2	.	CASSLTGPYGYTF	TGTGCCAGCAGCTTGACAGGGCCCTATGGCTACACCTTC
TRBV2	once	TRBJ2-7	.	CASSVRQVSYEQYF	TGTGCCAGCAGTGTGCGACAGGTCTCCTACGAGCAGTACTTC
TRBV7-2	.	TRBJ1-5	TRBD1	CASSSYRGVNQPQHF	TGTGCCAGCAGCTCATACAGGGGGGTTAATCAGCCCCAGCATTTT
TRBV28	.	TRBJ2-7	.	CASNHGFRGTYEQYF	TGTGCCAGCAACCACGGCTTCCGAGGCACCTACGAGCAGTACTTC
TRBV5-1	.	TRBJ2-7	.	CASSPSQIYEQYF	TGCGCCAGCAGCCCCTCACAAATCTACGAGCAGTACTTC
TRBV10-1	.	TRBJ2-3	.	CASSESLADTQYF	TGCGCCAGCAGTGAGTCATTAGCAGATACGCAGTATTTT
TRBV5-4	.	TRBJ2-1	.	CASSPEVTYNEQFF	TGTGCCAGCAGCCCCGAGGTAACCTACAATGAGCAGTTCTTC
TRBV7-7	medium-sized	TRBJ2-7	TRBD1	CASSYGQGDTYEQYF	TGTGCCAGCAGCTATGGACAGGGGGATACCTACGAGCAGTACTTC
TRBV11-2	once	TRBJ2-7	.	CASSLDLYEQYF	TGTGCCAGCAGCTTAGATCTCTACGAGCAGTACTTC
TRBV5-1	.	TRBJ2-1	TRBD2	CASSLGLLAGGLHEQFF	TGCGCCAGCAGCTTGGGTCTACTAGCGGGGGGGCTACATGAGCAGTTCTTC
TRBV13	.	TRBJ1-5	.	CASSGLGTGSCQPQHF	TGTGCCAGCAGCGGCCTCGGCACGGGGTCTTGTCAGCCCCAGCATTTT
TRBV15	.	TRBJ1-1	.	CATSSGGSGTEAFF	TGTGCCACCAGCAGTGGGGGGTCGGGGACTGAAGCTTTCTTT
TRBV7-9	.	TRBJ1-1	TRBD1	CASSSPLGQGSTEAFF	TGTGCCAGCAGCTCCCCCCTTGGACAGGGTAGCACTGAAGCTTTCTTT
TRBV11-2	once	TRBJ1-1	TRBD1	CASSPRTGGNTEAFF	TGTGCCAGCAGCCCCCGGACAGGGGGAAACACTGAAGCTTTCTTT
TRBV7-9	few	TRBJ1-2	.	CASSPPDFYRGYTF	TGTGCCAGCAGCCCGCCGGACTTTTATCGGGGCTACACCTTC
TRBV27	.	TRBJ1-1	.	CASSLQGGGTEAFF	TGTGCCAGCAGTTTACAGGGAGGCGGGACTGAAGCTTTCTTT
TRBV11-3	.	TRBJ2-7	TRBD2	CASSLGLAFDEQYF	TGTGCCAGCAGCCTGGGACTAGCTTTCGACGAGCAGTACTTC
TRBV5-1	.	TRBJ2-5	TRBD2	CASSLDRGEGETQYF	TGCGCCAGCAGCTTGGACCGGGGGGAGGGTGAGACCCAGTACTTC
TRBV14	few	TRBJ1-4	TRBD1	CASSPDRGNKLFF	TGTGCCAGCAGCCCTGACAGGGGGAATAAACTGTTTTTT
TRBV27	once	TRBJ1-1	.	CASSLVPDSKNTEAFF	TGTGCCAGCAGTTTAGTCCCAGACTCGAAGAACACTGAAGCTTTCTTT
TRBV2	.	TRBJ2-6	TRBD1	CASNPDRSGANVLTF	TGTGCCAGCAACCCGGACAGGTCTGGGGCCAACGTCCTGACTTTC
TRBV4-1	few	TRBJ1-2	.	CASSQDRLSYGYTF	TGCGCCAGCAGCCAAGACCGCTTGAGCTATGGCTACACCTTC
TRBV9	.	TRBJ2-1	.	CASSVGGTTYNEQFF	TGTGCCAGCAGCGTAGGGGGGACAACCTACAATGAGCAGTTCTTC
TRBV5-1	.	TRBJ2-7	TRBD1	CASSLQGAQLEQYF	TGCGCCAGCAGCTTACAGGGGGCGCAGCTCGAGCAGTACTTC
TRBV6-5	.	TRBJ1-3	TRBD1	CASSYAGQGANTIYF	TGTGCCAGCAGTTACGCCGGACAGGGGGCAAACACCATATATTTT
TRBV5-6	.	TRBJ1-4	.	CASSFDSGGSEKLFF	TGTGCCAGCAGCTTTGACTCCGGGGGTTCTGAAAAACTGTTTTTT
TRBV7-9	.	TRBJ1-3	.	CASSSRGGGGSGNTIYF	TGTGCCAGCAGCTCCCGGGGAGGGGGAGGATCTGGAAACACCATATATTTT
TRBV5-8	.	TRBJ2-5	.	CASSWTPTAQYF	TGTGCCAGCAGCTGGACTCCGACGGCCCAGTACTTC